This TCR beta chain was documented in a study of T cell responses to AZD1222 COVID-19 vaccine. Study-wide context: Pooled together were second doses at about 4 or about 12 weeks.

Produced via immunoSEQ multiplex PCR; TCRdb's table is partial and in-frame only. The sample holds approximately 68,000 clones; about 91% are singletons and the top ten take 15% to 20%. This CDR3 spans 14 amino acids. V was clipped by 1 base and J by 4 bases, with 11 bases between them. The germline CDR1 and CDR2 sequences are SGHNT and YYREEE (reference sequence). Points on this clone: The antigen remains undetermined.

Notes on the study in general: There were repertoire samples only from the period after the peak T cell response. The study found vaccine-associated CD4 TCRs spanning spike, dominant at 160-218 and 743-854. Only a handful of AZD1222 recipients were seropositive at baseline.

J is TRBJ2-5 and V is TRBV5-4, with D maybe TRBD1 (6 bases). The sequences come from peripheral blood, collected on day 0 of AZD1222 vaccination. The receptor was derived from an adult in good health. CDR3 in DNA: TGTGCCAGCAGCTTGACAGGGCTCGGAGAGACCCAGTACTTC. Translating gives CASSLTGLGETQYF.